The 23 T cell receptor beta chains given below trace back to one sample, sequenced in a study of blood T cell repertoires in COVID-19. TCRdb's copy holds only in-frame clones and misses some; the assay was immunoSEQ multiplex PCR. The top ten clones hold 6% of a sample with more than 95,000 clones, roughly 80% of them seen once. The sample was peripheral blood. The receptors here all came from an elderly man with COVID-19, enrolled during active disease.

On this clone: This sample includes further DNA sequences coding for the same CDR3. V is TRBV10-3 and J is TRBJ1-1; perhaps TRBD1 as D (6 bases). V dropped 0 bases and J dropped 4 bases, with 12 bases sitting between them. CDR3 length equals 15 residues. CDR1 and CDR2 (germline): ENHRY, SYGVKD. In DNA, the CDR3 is TGTGCCATCAGTGAGTCAGGGGGGGCTGGCACTGAAGCTTTCTTT. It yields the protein CAISESGGAGTEAFF.

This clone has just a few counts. In DNA form, the CDR3 reads TGTGCCAGCAGCTCCCGGTACGCTGGAAACACCATATATTTT. Translating gives CASSSRYAGNTIYF. This chain uses TRBV5-6 with TRBJ1-3; no definite D call. The CDR3 contains 14 residues. Trimming took 3 bases from V and 2 from J, leaving 9 bases between them. Germline CDR1 is SGHDT and CDR2 is YYEEEE.

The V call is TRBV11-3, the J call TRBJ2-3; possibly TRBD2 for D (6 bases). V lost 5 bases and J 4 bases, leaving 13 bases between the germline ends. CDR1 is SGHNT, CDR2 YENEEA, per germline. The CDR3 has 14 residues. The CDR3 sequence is CASSQREDSDTQYF. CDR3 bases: TGTGCCAGCAGCCAAAGGGAGGACTCAGATACGCAGTATTTT.

This CDR3 is CASSQVRGRNSPLHF. CDR3 DNA: TGTGCCAGCAGCCAAGTTCGGGGTAGGAATTCACCCCTCCACTTT. This chain uses TRBV3-1 (or the pseudogene TRBV3-2) with TRBJ1-6; D gene ambiguous. The length of the CDR3 is 15 residues. The V gene lost 1 base and the J gene lost 7 bases, with 11 bases spanning the gap. Germline V CDR1 and CDR2: LGHDT, YNNKEL (reference sequence).

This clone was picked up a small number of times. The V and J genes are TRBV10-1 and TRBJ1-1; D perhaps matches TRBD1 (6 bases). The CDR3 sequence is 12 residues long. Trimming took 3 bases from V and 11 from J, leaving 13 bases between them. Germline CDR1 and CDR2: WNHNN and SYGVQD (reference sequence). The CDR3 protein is CASSENGGRAFF. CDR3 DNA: TGCGCCAGCAGTGAAAATGGGGGCCGTGCTTTCTTT.

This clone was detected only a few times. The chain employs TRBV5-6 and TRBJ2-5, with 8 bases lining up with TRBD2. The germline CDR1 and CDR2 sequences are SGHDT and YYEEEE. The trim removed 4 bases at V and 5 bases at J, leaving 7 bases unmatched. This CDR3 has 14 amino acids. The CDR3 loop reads CASSPGGGSETQYF. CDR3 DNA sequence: TGTGCCAGCAGCCCCGGGGGGGGTTCGGAGACCCAGTACTTC. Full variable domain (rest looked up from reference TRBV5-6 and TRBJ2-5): DAGVTQSPTHLIKTRGQQVTLRCSPKSGHDTVSWYQQALGQGPQFIFQYYEEEERQRGNFPDRFSGHQFPNYSSELNVNALLLGDSALYLCASSPGGGSETQYFGPGTRLLVL.

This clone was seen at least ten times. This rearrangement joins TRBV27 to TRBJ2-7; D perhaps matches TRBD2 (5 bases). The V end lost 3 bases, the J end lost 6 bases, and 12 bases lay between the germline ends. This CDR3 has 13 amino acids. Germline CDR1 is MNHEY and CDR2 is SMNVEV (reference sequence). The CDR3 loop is CASSLSGSSEQYF. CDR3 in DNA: TGTGCCAGCAGTTTGAGCGGATCTAGCGAGCAGTACTTC.

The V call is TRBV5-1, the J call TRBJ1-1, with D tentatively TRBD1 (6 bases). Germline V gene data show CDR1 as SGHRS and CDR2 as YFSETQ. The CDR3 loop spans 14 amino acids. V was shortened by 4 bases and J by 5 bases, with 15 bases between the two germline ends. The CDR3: CASSPRAGETEAFF. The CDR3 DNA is TGCGCCAGCAGCCCTCGGGCAGGGGAAACTGAAGCTTTCTTT. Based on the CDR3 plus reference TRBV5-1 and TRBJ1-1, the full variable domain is KAGVTQTPRYLIKTRGQQVTLSCSPISGHRSVSWYQQTPGQGLQFLFEYFSETQRNKGNFPGRFSGRQFSNSRSEMNVSTLELGDSALYLCASSPRAGETEAFFGQGTRLTVV.

The CDR3 DNA is TGTGCCAGCAGCCGGGGGAACAGGGGCTCCCAAGAGACCCAGTACTTC. Residues: CASSRGNRGSQETQYF. The gene calls are TRBV4-2 and TRBJ2-5, with 7 positions matching TRBD1. Trimming took 4 bases from V and 1 from J; bases not matched to a gene: 9. Germline loops: CDR1 LGHNA, CDR2 YNFKEQ. The CDR3 runs 16 residues.

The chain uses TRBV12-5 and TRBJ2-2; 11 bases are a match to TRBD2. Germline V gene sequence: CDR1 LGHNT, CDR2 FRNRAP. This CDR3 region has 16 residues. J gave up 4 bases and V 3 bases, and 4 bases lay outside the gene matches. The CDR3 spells CASGFGLAGPTGELFF. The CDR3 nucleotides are TGTGCTAGTGGTTTTGGACTAGCGGGTCCCACCGGGGAGCTGTTTTTT.

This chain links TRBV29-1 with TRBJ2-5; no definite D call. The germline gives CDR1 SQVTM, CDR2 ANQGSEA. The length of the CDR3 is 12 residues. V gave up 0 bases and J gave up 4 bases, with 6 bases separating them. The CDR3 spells CSVEDSRETQYF. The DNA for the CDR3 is TGCAGCGTTGAAGATTCGAGAGAGACCCAGTACTTC.

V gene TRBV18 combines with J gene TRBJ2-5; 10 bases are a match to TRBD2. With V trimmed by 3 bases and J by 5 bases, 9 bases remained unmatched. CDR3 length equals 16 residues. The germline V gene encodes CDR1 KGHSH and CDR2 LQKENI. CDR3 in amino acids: CASSPPGTSGMETQYF. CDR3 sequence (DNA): TGTGCCAGCTCACCCCCGGGTACTAGCGGGATGGAGACCCAGTACTTC. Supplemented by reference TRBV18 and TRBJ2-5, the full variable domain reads NAGVMQNPRHLVRRRGQEARLRCSPMKGHSHVYWYRQLPEEGLKFMVYLQKENIIDESGMPKERFSAEFPKEGPSILRIQQVVRGDSAAYFCASSPPGTSGMETQYFGPGTRLLVL.

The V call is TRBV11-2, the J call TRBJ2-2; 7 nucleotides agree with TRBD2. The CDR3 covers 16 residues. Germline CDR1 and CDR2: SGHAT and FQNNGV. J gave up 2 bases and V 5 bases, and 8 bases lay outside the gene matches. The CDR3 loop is CASSPSGTDNTGELFF. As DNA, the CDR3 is TGTGCCAGCAGCCCCAGCGGGACTGACAACACCGGGGAGCTGTTTTTT.

The CDR3: CASSSQGFGANVLTF. CDR3 bases: TGTGCCAGCAGCTCGCAGGGCTTTGGGGCCAACGTCCTGACTTTC. The V gene is TRBV5-4, the J gene TRBJ2-6; D may be TRBD1 (5 bases). The V end was cut by 3 bases, the J end by 3 bases, with 10 bases between. Germline CDR1 is SGHNT and CDR2 is YYREEE (reference sequence). The CDR3 consists of 15 residues.

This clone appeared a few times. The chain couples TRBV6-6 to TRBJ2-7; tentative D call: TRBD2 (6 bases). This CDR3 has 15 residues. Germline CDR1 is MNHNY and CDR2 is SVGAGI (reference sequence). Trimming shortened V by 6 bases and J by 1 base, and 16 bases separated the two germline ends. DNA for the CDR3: TGTGCCAGCAGCAGGGTGGGGACTCTTTCCTACGAGCAGTACTTC. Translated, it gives CASSRVGTLSYEQYF.

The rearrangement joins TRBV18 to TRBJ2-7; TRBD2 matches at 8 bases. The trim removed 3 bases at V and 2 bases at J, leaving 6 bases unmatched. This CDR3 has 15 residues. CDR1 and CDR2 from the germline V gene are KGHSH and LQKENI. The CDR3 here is CASSPGLAEAYEQYF. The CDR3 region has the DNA TGTGCCAGCTCACCCGGACTAGCTGAAGCCTACGAGCAGTACTTC. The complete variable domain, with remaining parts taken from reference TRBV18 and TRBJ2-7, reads NAGVMQNPRHLVRRRGQEARLRCSPMKGHSHVYWYRQLPEEGLKFMVYLQKENIIDESGMPKERFSAEFPKEGPSILRIQQVVRGDSAAYFCASSPGLAEAYEQYFGPGTRLTVT.

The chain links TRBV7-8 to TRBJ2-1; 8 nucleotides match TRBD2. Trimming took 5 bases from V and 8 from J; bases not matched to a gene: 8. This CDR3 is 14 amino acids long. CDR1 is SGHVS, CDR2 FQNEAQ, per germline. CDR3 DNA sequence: TGTGCCAGCAGCCTTAGCGGGATTGGGCATGAGCAGTTCTTC. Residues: CASSLSGIGHEQFF.

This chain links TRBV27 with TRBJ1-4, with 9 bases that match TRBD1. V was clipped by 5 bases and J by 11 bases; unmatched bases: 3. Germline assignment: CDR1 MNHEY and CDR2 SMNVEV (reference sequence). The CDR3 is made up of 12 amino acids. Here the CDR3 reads CASSPGTGKLFF. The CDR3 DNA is TGTGCCAGCAGTCCCGGGACAGGGAAACTGTTTTTT.

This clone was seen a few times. The CDR3 region has the DNA TGCGCCAGCAGCTTGGAAGACAGTGAAAACTATGGCTACACCTTC. Translation: CASSLEDSENYGYTF. V gene TRBV5-1 combines with J gene TRBJ1-2, with D tentatively TRBD1 (5 bases). Germline CDR1 reads SGHRS; CDR2 reads YFSETQ. The CDR3 has 15 residues. Trimming shortened V by 0 bases and J by 2 bases, and 11 bases separated the two germline ends. Together with reference TRBV5-1 and TRBJ1-2, the CDR3 gives the full variable domain: KAGVTQTPRYLIKTRGQQVTLSCSPISGHRSVSWYQQTPGQGLQFLFEYFSETQRNKGNFPGRFSGRQFSNSRSEMNVSTLELGDSALYLCASSLEDSENYGYTFGSGTRLTVV.

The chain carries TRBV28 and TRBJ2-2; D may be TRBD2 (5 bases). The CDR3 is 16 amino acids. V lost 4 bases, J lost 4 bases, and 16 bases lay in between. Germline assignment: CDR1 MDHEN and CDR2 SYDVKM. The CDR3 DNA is TGTGCCAGCAGTTCCCCATTCGGGGTCGCCACCGGGGAGCTGTTTTTT. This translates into CASSSPFGVATGELFF. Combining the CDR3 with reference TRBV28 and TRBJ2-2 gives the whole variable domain DVKVTQSSRYLVKRTGEKVFLECVQDMDHENMFWYRQDPGLGLRLIYFSYDVKMKEKGDIPEGYSVSREKKERFSLILESASTNQTSMYLCASSSPFGVATGELFFGEGSRLTVL.

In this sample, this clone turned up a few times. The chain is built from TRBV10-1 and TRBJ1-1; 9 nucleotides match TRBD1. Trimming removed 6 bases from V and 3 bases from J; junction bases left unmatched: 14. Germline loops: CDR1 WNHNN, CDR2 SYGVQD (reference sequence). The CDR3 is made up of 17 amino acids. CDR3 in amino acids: CASRPGTGLRMDTEAFF. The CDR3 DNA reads TGCGCCAGCAGACCTGGGACAGGGCTGAGGATGGACACTGAAGCTTTCTTT.

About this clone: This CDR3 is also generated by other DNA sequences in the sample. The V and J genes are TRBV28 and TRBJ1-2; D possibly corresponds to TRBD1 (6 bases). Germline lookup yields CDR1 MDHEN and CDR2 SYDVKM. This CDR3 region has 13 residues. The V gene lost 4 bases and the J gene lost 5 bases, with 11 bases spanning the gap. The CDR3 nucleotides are TGTGCCAGCAGTTCAGGGGTAGGATATGGCTACACCTTC. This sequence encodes CASSSGVGYGYTF.

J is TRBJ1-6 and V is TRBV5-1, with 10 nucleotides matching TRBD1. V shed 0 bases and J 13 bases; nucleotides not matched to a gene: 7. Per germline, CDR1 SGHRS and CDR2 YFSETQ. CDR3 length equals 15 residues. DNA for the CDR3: TGCGCCAGCAGCTTGGAGGGACAGGGGAACTCGCCCCTCCACTTT. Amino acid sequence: CASSLEGQGNSPLHF.